This entry lists 7 T cell receptor beta chains sequenced from one sample in a study of blood T cell repertoires in COVID-19. TCRdb's copy holds only in-frame clones and misses some; the assay was immunoSEQ multiplex PCR. The sample contains around 160,000 clones, over 75% of which appear only once. What was sequenced was PBMCs or T cells enriched from blood (not recorded which). These receptors were obtained from a woman in her 30s with acute COVID-19.

The V and J genes are TRBV28 and TRBJ1-5; no clear D gene. V was trimmed by 6 bases and J by 5 bases, leaving 5 bases between them. CDR3 length: 11 amino acids. The germline CDR1 and CDR2 sequences are MDHEN and SYDVKM. The DNA of the CDR3 is TGTGCCAGCAGCACGGATCAGCCCCAGCATTTT. Translating gives CASSTDQPQHF. Combining the CDR3 with reference TRBV28 and TRBJ1-5 gives the whole variable domain DVKVTQSSRYLVKRTGEKVFLECVQDMDHENMFWYRQDPGLGLRLIYFSYDVKMKEKGDIPEGYSVSREKKERFSLILESASTNQTSMYLCASSTDQPQHFGDGTRLSIL.

The rearrangement joins TRBV18 to TRBJ2-1, with TRBD2 matching 9 bases. Germline loops: CDR1 KGHSH, CDR2 LQKENI. The CDR3 is 15 residues long. Trimming at V came to 3 bases and at J to 8 bases, leaving 8 bases not matched to a gene. The CDR3 sequence: CASSPSAGGPHEQFF. CDR3 DNA: TGTGCCAGCTCACCTTCGGCGGGAGGGCCGCATGAGCAGTTCTTC.

The chain carries TRBV6-5 and TRBJ2-1, with 13 bases that match TRBD2. The CDR3 spans 15 residues. Germline V gene data show CDR1 as MNHEY and CDR2 as SVGAGI. Trimming at V came to 7 bases and at J to 7 bases, leaving 7 bases not matched to a gene. CDR3 nucleotides: TGTGCCAGCATCCCAGCACTAGCGGGAGGGAATGAGCAGTTCTTC. Protein product: CASIPALAGGNEQFF.

The chain joins TRBV2 to TRBJ1-4; the match to TRBD1 covers 7 bases. Germline-derived CDR1 and CDR2 are SNHLY and FYNNEI. CDR3 size: 15 residues. V trimming: 7 bases; J trimming: 2 bases; junction bases outside the gene matches: 7. The CDR3 sequence is CASKGQVTTNEKLFF. The CDR3 DNA sequence: TGTGCCAGCAAAGGACAGGTTACGACTAATGAAAAACTGTTTTTT.

The J gene is TRBJ2-2, the V gene TRBV20-1; 11 nucleotides agree with TRBD1. Trimming took 3 bases from V and 0 from J; bases not matched to a gene: 6. CDR1 and CDR2 (germline): DFQATT, SNEGSKA (reference sequence). The CDR3 is made up of 17 amino acids. Here the CDR3 reads CSASGLGQGANTGELFF. Written as DNA, the CDR3 is TGCAGTGCTAGTGGGTTGGGACAGGGGGCGAACACCGGGGAGCTGTTTTTT.

This clone has just one count. The gene calls are TRBV4-1 and TRBJ1-1; TRBD1 aligns across 8 bases. Germline V gives CDR1 MGHRA, CDR2 YSYEKL. The CDR3 covers 15 residues. The V segment lost 2 bases and the J segment 4 bases; nucleotides outside the gene matches: 6. The CDR3 sequence is CASSQNTGGGTEAFF. DNA of the CDR3: TGCGCCAGCAGCCAAAATACAGGGGGTGGCACTGAAGCTTTCTTT.

The rearrangement joins TRBV28 to TRBJ2-7, with 13 bases fitting TRBD2. V was clipped by 5 bases and J by 2 bases; unmatched bases: 15. Looked up from germline, CDR1 is MDHEN and CDR2 is SYDVKM. The CDR3 extends over 19 amino acids. CDR3 amino acids: CASSRTSGSYMRSTYEQYF. CDR3 DNA sequence: TGTGCCAGCAGTCGGACTAGCGGGAGTTATATGCGATCAACCTACGAGCAGTACTTC. Full variable domain (missing parts from reference TRBV28 and TRBJ2-7): DVKVTQSSRYLVKRTGEKVFLECVQDMDHENMFWYRQDPGLGLRLIYFSYDVKMKEKGDIPEGYSVSREKKERFSLILESASTNQTSMYLCASSRTSGSYMRSTYEQYFGPGTRLTVT.